These 20 T cell receptor beta chains were all obtained from the same sample, sequenced in a study of beta chain features in type 1 diabetes. All of the isolated RNA was reverse transcribed, so expressed TCRB transcripts were sequenced. Sequencing used immunoSEQ multiplex PCR; TCRdb keeps in-frame clones, though not all of them. The profile covers some 220,000 clones, with about a tenth appearing a single time and about 1.2% taken by the ten largest. Sequenced material: central memory CD4+ T cells from blood. The receptors derive from a man aged 18 to 29 in good health.

This chain uses TRBV30 with TRBJ2-2, with D tentatively TRBD1 (5 bases). The CDR3 consists of 15 residues. The germline V gene encodes CDR1 GTSNPN and CDR2 SVGIG (reference sequence). With 2 bases removed from V and 6 bases from J, the gap between germline ends came to 16 bases. This chain's CDR3 is CAWSKLGAFPGELFF. The CDR3 nucleotides are TGTGCCTGGAGTAAGTTAGGGGCCTTCCCCGGGGAGCTGTTTTTT.

This rearrangement joins TRBV5-1 to TRBJ1-2; 7 nucleotides line up with TRBD1. The CDR3 totals 17 residues. J was trimmed by 4 bases and V by 3 bases; bases with no gene match: 15. Per germline, CDR1 SGHRS and CDR2 YFSETQ. CDR3 bases: TGCGCCAGCAGCTGGGGCCCCAGGGGGATTGTAGGCTATGGCTACACCTTC. It yields the protein CASSWGPRGIVGYGYTF.

This clone was recorded a few times. The chain employs TRBV29-1 and TRBJ2-1; D remains ambiguous. V lost 4 bases, J lost 12 bases, and 10 bases lay in between. Germline lookup yields CDR1 SQVTM and CDR2 ANQGSEA. The CDR3 sequence is 10 residues long. CDR3 DNA sequence: TGCAGCGTTGGGGATGGTGGGCAGTTCTTC. It encodes CSVGDGGQFF.

The chain joins TRBV25-1 to TRBJ2-3; D remains unclear. Trimming shortened V by 4 bases and J by 1 base, and 6 bases separated the two germline ends. This CDR3 has 13 amino acids. Germline values: CDR1 MGHDK, CDR2 SYGVNS. In nucleotides, the CDR3 is TGTGCCAGCAGTGGGTCCGGCACAGATACGCAGTATTTT. Its translation is CASSGSGTDTQYF.

J is TRBJ2-1 and V is TRBV15, with TRBD2 matching over 15 bases. The CDR3 runs to 15 residues. The V gene end was trimmed by 6 bases and the J gene end by 7 bases; junction bases not matched to a gene: 4. Germline V gene lookup returns CDR1 LNHNV and CDR2 YYDKDF (reference sequence). The CDR3 bases are TGTGCCACCAGAAACGGACTAGCGGGAGGGAATGAGCAGTTCTTC. Translating it yields CATRNGLAGGNEQFF.

This sequence joins TRBV18 and TRBJ2-1, with 8 bases matching TRBD2. Losses at the gene ends were 6 bases for V and 9 bases for J; bases not matched to a gene: 7. Germline V gene lookup returns CDR1 KGHSH and CDR2 LQKENI. The CDR3 spans 13 residues. As DNA, the CDR3 is TGTGCCAGCTCTGTAGCGGGAAAGGGTGAGCAGTTCTTC. As protein: CASSVAGKGEQFF.

In this sample, this clone turned up a few times. The V call is TRBV4-1, the J call TRBJ1-1; D may be TRBD1 (5 bases). Per germline, CDR1 MGHRA and CDR2 YSYEKL. The CDR3 contains 12 residues. The ends were cut back, 3 bases at V and 9 bases at J, with 11 bases in the middle. In nucleotides, the CDR3 is TGCGCCAGCAGCCAGGGAACAGGAAAAGCTTTCTTT. It specifies CASSQGTGKAFF.

The chain links TRBV5-6 to TRBJ1-2, with no clear D. The CDR3 covers 14 residues. From germline, CDR1 is SGHDT and CDR2 YYEEEE. Trimming cost V 5 bases and J 5 bases, with 16 bases left between them. The CDR3 DNA reads as TGTGCCAGCAGTCGCGGAAGAATGGATTATGGCTACACCTTC. Encoded protein: CASSRGRMDYGYTF.

In this sample, this clone turned up a few times. This chain uses TRBV27 with TRBJ2-3; 11 bases are a match to TRBD2. This CDR3 has 16 amino acids. Germline CDR1 reads MNHEY; CDR2 reads SMNVEV (reference sequence). V trimming: 5 bases; J trimming: 3 bases; junction bases outside the gene matches: 7. DNA of the CDR3: TGTGCCAGCAGTAGCCTAGCGGGAGGAGGGACAGATACGCAGTATTTT. Protein sequence: CASSSLAGGGTDTQYF.

There are many counts of this clone. The rearrangement links TRBV9 to TRBJ2-1; 8 bases fit TRBD2. The V gene end was trimmed by 0 bases and the J gene end by 3 bases; junction bases not matched to a gene: 2. This CDR3 region has 15 residues. CDR1 and CDR2 (germline): SGDLS, YYNGEE. CDR3 in amino acids: CASSVDGGDYNEQFF. CDR3 DNA sequence: TGTGCCAGCAGCGTAGACGGGGGGGACTACAATGAGCAGTTCTTC.

The chain is built from TRBV7-2 and TRBJ2-7, with 7 bases matching TRBD2. V gave up 1 base and J gave up 6 bases; unmatched junction bases: 6. Looked up from germline, CDR1 is SGHTA and CDR2 is FQGNSA. The length of the CDR3 is 14 residues. DNA of the CDR3: TGTGCCAGCAGCTTAGGGCGCGGGAGCGGCGAGCAGTACTTC. Translated: CASSLGRGSGEQYF. The variable domain in full, with the rest retrieved from reference TRBV7-2 and TRBJ2-7, is GAGVSQSPSNKVTEKGKDVELRCDPISGHTALYWYRQSLGQGLEFLIYFQGNSAPDKSGLPSDRFSAERTGGSVSTLTIQRTQQEDSAVYLCASSLGRGSGEQYFGPGTRLTVT.

This clone was seen more than once but under ten times. The chain uses TRBV21-1 and TRBJ2-1; the DNA was not compared with TRBD2, the D call given in the table. TRBV21-1 is a listed pseudogene. The CDR3 covers 15 residues. The CDR3 is CASSKGASQGNEQFF. CDR3 coding DNA: TGTGCCAGCAGCAAAGGGGCTAGCCAAGGCAATGAGCAGTTCTTC.

This clone was seen a handful of times. V usage is TRBV19 and J usage is TRBJ2-1; D might be TRBD2 (6 bases). With 5 bases removed from V and 0 bases from J, the gap between germline ends came to 14 bases. The length of the CDR3 is 16 residues. The V gene's germline CDR1 is LNHDA and CDR2 SQIVND (reference sequence). CDR3 loop: CASSAQRGLSYNEQFF. The CDR3 region has the DNA TGTGCCAGTAGTGCCCAACGGGGACTCTCCTACAATGAGCAGTTCTTC.

V gene TRBV6-1 combines with J gene TRBJ2-3; 10 bases are shared with TRBD1. CDR3 length: 14 residues. Trimming took 6 bases from V and 6 from J; bases not matched to a gene: 6. The germline gives CDR1 MNHNS, CDR2 SASEGT. CDR3 region: CASRGRQGADTQYF. In nucleotides, the CDR3 is TGTGCCAGCAGGGGTCGACAGGGGGCGGATACGCAGTATTTT.

V is TRBV10-3 and J is TRBJ2-5; 8 bases fit TRBD1. V trimming: 6 bases; J trimming: 2 bases; junction bases outside the gene matches: 8. From germline, CDR1 is ENHRY and CDR2 SYGVKD. The CDR3 is made up of 15 amino acids. The CDR3 DNA is TGTGCCATCAGGGACTCTAACAGGGGGCAAGAGACCCAGTACTTC. This sequence encodes CAIRDSNRGQETQYF.

Written as DNA, the CDR3 is TGCGCCAGCAGCTTGGAAGGGGTGGAGGAGACCCAGTACTTC. Its translation: CASSLEGVEETQYF. This chain links TRBV5-1 with TRBJ2-5; D possibly corresponds to TRBD1 (5 bases). Trimming removed 0 bases from V and 5 bases from J, with 11 bases in between. Germline V gives CDR1 SGHRS, CDR2 YFSETQ. The CDR3 is 14 residues long.

V and J are TRBV6-5 and TRBJ2-7; possible D gene TRBD2, 5 bases. The CDR3 covers 13 residues. The V end was cut by 0 bases, the J end by 7 bases, with 10 bases between. The germline V gene has CDR1 MNHEY and CDR2 SVGAGI. CDR3 DNA: TGTGCCAGCAGTTACTCGACGAGGGAGGAGCAGTACTTC. Its translation is CASSYSTREEQYF.

This chain joins TRBV7-2 and TRBJ2-7; D gene unclear. V was clipped by 5 bases and J by 3 bases, with 11 bases between them. CDR1 SGHTA and CDR2 FQGNSA come from the germline V gene. The CDR3 is 13 residues long. CDR3 sequence (DNA): TGTGCCAGCAGCGTTAGCCCTATCTACGAGCAGTACTTC. This gives the protein CASSVSPIYEQYF.

This clone was recorded at least ten times. CDR3 residues: CAISESTRGAKNIQYF. The CDR3 DNA is TGTGCCATCAGTGAATCCACCAGGGGTGCCAAAAACATTCAGTACTTC. V is TRBV10-3 and J is TRBJ2-4; D perhaps matches TRBD1 (6 bases). In germline, CDR1 is ENHRY, CDR2 SYGVKD. V was clipped by 3 bases and J by 1 base, with 13 bases between them. The CDR3 covers 16 residues.

This clone was counted only a few times. This rearrangement joins TRBV29-1 to TRBJ2-5; either TRBD1 or TRBD2 may supply D (5 bases each). V dropped 2 bases and J dropped 5 bases, with 6 bases sitting between them. Germline V gives CDR1 SQVTM, CDR2 ANQGSEA. The CDR3 loop spans 11 amino acids. This chain's CDR3 is CSVEWGETQYF. For the CDR3, the DNA is TGCAGCGTTGAATGGGGGGAGACCCAGTACTTC.